This T cell receptor (beta chain) was retrieved from a study of Tregs in tolerant kidney transplant recipients. About the study: Recipients received nonmyeloablative bone marrow transplants from related graft donors, with transient mixed chimerism.

The data were produced by immunoSEQ multiplex PCR, yet TCRdb's version contains in-frame clones alone and is incomplete. The sample consists of roughly 69,000 clones, under 98% of them appearing once. CD4+CD25+CD127- Tregs, CD4+CD25- non-Tregs, CD4 and CD8 cells were sorted. Regulatory T cells were sorted from thawed PBMCs rested overnight at 37°C with about 210 IU/ml IL-2. Findings of the study overall: The most relevant donor-specific Treg TCRbeta repertoire apparently came from expansion with activated donor B cells.

With 5 bases removed from V and 8 bases from J, the gap between germline ends came to 12 bases. This CDR3 has 12 residues. Germline V gene sequence: CDR1 LGHNA, CDR2 YSLEER. As regards this clone: Its cognate antigen is unknown.

The sequencing used Tregs from blood, collected before the transplant. The receptor was derived from a human donor who received a combined kidney and bone marrow transplant. The genes are TRBV4-3 and TRBJ1-2; D gene unclear. CDR3 coding DNA: TGCGCCAGCAGCGGAGGGAGGGAAGGCTACACCTTC. Its translation is CASSGGREGYTF.